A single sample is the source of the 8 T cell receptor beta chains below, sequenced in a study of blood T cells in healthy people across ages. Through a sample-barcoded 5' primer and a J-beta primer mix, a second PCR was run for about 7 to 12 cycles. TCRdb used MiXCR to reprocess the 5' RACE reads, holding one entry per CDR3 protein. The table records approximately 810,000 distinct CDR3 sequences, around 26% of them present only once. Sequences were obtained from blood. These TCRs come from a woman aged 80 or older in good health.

Here the CDR3 reads CAISPRQENTEAFF. CDR3 nucleotides: TGTGCCATCAGTCCACGACAGGAGAACACTGAAGCTTTCTTT. The chain employs TRBV10-3 and TRBJ1-1; a possible D gene is TRBD1 (6 bases). In germline, CDR1 is ENHRY, CDR2 SYGVKD. This CDR3 is 14 amino acids long. With 5 bases removed from V and 1 base from J, the gap between germline ends came to 11 bases.

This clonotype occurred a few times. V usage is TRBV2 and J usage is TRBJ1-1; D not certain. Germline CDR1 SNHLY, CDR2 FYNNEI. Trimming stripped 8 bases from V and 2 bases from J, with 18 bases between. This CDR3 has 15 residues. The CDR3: CASLRSGLSNTEAFF. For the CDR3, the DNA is TGTGCCAGCCTTAGGTCGGGCTTATCTAACACTGAAGCTTTCTTT.

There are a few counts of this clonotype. Written as DNA, the CDR3 is TGCAGTGCTAGAGACACCCGGGGGGCCGGTGAGCAGTTCTTC. It yields the protein CSARDTRGAGEQFF. The chain uses TRBV20-1 and TRBJ2-1; D perhaps matches TRBD2 (7 bases). Germline V gene sequence: CDR1 DFQATT, CDR2 SNEGSKA (reference sequence). Deletions cut 0 bases from V and 9 bases from J, with 15 bases between. The CDR3 covers 14 residues.

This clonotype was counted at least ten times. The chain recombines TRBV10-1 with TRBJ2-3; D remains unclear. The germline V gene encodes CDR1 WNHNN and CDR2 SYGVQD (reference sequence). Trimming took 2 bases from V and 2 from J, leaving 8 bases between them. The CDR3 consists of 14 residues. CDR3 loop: CASSESGPTDTQYF. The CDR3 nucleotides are TGCGCCAGCAGTGAGAGTGGGCCCACAGATACGCAGTATTTT.

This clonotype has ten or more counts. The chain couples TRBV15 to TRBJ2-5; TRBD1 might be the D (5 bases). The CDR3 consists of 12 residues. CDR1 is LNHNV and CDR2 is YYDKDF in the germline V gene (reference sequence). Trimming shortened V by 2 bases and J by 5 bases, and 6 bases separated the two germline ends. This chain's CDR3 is CATSRPGETQYF. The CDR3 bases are TGTGCCACCAGCAGACCAGGGGAGACCCAGTACTTC.

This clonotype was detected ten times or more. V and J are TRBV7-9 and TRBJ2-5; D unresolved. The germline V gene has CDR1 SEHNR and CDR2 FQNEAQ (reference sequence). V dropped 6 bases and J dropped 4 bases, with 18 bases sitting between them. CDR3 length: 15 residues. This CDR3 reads CASSSKLLELETQYF. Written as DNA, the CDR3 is TGTGCCAGCAGTTCAAAGTTACTGGAACTAGAGACCCAGTACTTC.

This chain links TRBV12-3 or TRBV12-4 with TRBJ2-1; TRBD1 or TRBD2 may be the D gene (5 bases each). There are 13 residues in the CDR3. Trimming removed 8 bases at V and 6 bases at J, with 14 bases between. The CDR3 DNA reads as TGTGCCAGCCGAAGGGACGACGTCAATGAGCAGTTCTTC. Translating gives CASRRDDVNEQFF.

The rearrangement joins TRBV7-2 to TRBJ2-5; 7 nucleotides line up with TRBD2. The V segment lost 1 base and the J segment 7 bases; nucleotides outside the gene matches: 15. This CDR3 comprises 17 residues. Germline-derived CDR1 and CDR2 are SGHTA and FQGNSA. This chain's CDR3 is CASSLVGSARGRGTQYF. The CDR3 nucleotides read TGTGCCAGCAGCTTAGTAGGGTCGGCGCGGGGGAGGGGGACCCAGTACTTC.